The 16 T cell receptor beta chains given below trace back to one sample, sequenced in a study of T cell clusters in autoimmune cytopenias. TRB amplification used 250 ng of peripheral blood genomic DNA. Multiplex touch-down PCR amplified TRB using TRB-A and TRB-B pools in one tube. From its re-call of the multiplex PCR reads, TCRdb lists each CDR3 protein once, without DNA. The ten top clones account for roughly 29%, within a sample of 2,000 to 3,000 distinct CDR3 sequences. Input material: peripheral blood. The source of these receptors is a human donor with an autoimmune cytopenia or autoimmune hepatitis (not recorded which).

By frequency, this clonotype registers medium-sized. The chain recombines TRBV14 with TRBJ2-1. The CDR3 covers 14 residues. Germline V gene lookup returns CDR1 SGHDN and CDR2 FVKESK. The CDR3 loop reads CASSQVAGYNEQFF.

CDR3: CAISGRGSQSEQYF. The gene calls are TRBV10-3 and TRBJ2-7; TCRdb returns TRBD1, unconfirmable since there is no DNA. The CDR3 is 14 amino acids. CDR1 is ENHRY, CDR2 SYGVKD, per germline.

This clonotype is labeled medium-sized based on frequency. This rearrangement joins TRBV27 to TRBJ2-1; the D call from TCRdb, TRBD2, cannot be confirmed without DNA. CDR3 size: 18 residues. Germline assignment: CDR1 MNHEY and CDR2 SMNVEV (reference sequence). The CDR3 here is CASSSWTSGFRSYNEQFF.

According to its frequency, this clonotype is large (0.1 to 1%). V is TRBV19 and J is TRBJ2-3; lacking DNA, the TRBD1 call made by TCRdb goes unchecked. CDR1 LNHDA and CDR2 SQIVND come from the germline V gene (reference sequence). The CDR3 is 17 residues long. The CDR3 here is CASSIRRDLGGTDTQYF.

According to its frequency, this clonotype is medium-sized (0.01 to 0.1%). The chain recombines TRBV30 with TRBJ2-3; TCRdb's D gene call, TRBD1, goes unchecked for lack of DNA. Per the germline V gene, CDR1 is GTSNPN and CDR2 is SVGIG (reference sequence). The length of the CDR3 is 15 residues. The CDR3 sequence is CAWSGGSALSDTQYF.

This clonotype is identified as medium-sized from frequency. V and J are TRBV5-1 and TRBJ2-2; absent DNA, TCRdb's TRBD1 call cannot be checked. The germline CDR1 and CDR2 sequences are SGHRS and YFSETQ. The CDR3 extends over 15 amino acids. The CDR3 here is CASSLVGQGTGELFF.

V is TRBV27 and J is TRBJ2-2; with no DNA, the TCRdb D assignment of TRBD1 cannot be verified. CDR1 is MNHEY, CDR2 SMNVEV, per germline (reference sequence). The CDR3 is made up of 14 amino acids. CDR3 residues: CASRGQGITGELFF.

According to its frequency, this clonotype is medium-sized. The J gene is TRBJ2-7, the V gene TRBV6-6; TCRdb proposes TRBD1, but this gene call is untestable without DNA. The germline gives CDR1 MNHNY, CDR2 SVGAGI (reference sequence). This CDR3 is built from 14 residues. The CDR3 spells CASSYSPWGGEQYF.

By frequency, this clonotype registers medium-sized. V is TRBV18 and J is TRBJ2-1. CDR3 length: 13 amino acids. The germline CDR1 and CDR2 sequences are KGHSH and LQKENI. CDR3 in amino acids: CASSPLTVNEQFF.

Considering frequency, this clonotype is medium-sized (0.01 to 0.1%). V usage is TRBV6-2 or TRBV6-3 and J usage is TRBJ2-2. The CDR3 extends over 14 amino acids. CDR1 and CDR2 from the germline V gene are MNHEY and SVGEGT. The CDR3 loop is CASGSYYNTGELFF.

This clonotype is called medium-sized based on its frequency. CDR3 protein: CASSLGGYYEQYF. The chain is built from TRBV12-3 or TRBV12-4 and TRBJ2-7. This CDR3 spans 13 amino acids.

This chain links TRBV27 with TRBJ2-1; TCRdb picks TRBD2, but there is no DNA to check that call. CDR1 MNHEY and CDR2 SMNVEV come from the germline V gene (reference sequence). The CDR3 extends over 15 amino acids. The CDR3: CASSPTSGGENEQFF.

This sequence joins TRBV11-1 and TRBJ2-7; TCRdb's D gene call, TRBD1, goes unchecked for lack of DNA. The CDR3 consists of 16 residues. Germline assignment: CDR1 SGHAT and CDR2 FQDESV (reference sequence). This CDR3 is CASSLVTGDPKDEQYF. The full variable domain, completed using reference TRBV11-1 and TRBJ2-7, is EAEVAQSPRYKITEKSQAVAFWCDPISGHATLYWYRQILGQGPELLVQFQDESVVDDSQLPKDRFSAERLKGVDSTLKIQPAELGDSAMYLCASSLVTGDPKDEQYFGPGTRLTVT.

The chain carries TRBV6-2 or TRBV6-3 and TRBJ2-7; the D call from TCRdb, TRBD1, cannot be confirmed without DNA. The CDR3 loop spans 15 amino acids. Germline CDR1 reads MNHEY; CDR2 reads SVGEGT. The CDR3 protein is CASSYTGQLSYEQYF.

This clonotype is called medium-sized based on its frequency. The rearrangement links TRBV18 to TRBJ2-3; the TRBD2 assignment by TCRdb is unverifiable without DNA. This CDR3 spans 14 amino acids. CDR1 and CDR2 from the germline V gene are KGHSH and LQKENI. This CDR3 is CASAIAGVTDTQYF.

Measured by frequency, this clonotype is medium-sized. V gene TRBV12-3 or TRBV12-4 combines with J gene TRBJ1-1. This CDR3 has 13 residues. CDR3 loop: CASSFAGPTEAFF.